This TCR beta chain emerged from a study of PD-L1 blockade in urothelial cancer. The CDR3 consists of 11 residues. The germline gives CDR1 MNHEY, CDR2 SVGAGI. Trimming shortened V by 0 bases and J by 11 bases, and 6 bases separated the two germline ends. TCRdb's copy holds only in-frame clones and misses some; the assay was immunoSEQ multiplex PCR. This table has roughly 25,000 clones, 82% appearing once. Regarding time point: peripheral blood 6 weeks after treatment start. The material was PBMCs, obtained around atezolizumab (anti-PD-L1) treatment. The source of this sequence is a man aged 65 to 79 with urothelial cancer. The V call is TRBV6-5, the J call TRBJ2-3; D unresolved. In nucleotides, the CDR3 is TGTGCCAGCAGTTACTCTGGCAAGCAGTATTTT. Its translation is CASSYSGKQYF.